The 26 T cell receptor beta chains reported below all come from one sample, sequenced in a study of T cell repertoires in cytomegalovirus infection. TCRdb re-called the reads through MiXCR, storing one row per CDR3 protein. In the table there are about 490,000 distinct CDR3 sequences, about 10% of which are singletons. Sequencing input: PBMCs. These receptors all come from a human donor in good health (CMV status not recorded). Some clones in this sample may be carry-over from other donors' samples.

This clonotype showed up many times. This chain connects TRBV5-6 to TRBJ1-3, with 8 positions matching TRBD1. With V trimmed by 4 bases and J by 4 bases, 7 bases remained unmatched. Germline CDR1 SGHDT, CDR2 YYEEEE. This CDR3 has 15 residues. This CDR3 reads CASSIGQGWGNTIYF. The CDR3 DNA follows: TGTGCCAGCAGCATCGGACAGGGTTGGGGAAACACCATATATTTT.

The sample holds a few counts of this clonotype. This rearrangement joins TRBV10-3 to TRBJ2-1; D tentatively fits TRBD1 or TRBD2 (5 bases each). CDR1 is ENHRY, CDR2 SYGVKD, per germline. V lost 4 bases to trimming and J lost 12 bases, with 16 bases between them. The CDR3 has 13 amino acids. CDR3 coding DNA: TGTGCCATCAGTGGAGGGGCGGCATTTGGGCAGTTCTTC. Translating gives CAISGGAAFGQFF.

This clonotype was seen many times. The chain combines TRBV27 with TRBJ1-1, with D maybe TRBD1 (6 bases). Trimming left V 6 bases short and J 1 base short, with 12 bases between. Per the germline V gene, CDR1 is MNHEY and CDR2 is SMNVEV (reference sequence). The length of the CDR3 is 14 residues. CDR3 coding DNA: TGTGCCAGCAGCTTTCGACAGGCGAACACTGAAGCTTTCTTT. Its translation is CASSFRQANTEAFF.

CDR3 sequence: CASSAGHPNNEQFF. The CDR3 coding sequence is TGTGCCAGTAGTGCCGGACACCCAAACAATGAGCAGTTCTTC. The chain couples TRBV19 to TRBJ2-1, with TRBD1 as a possible D gene (5 bases). This CDR3 region has 14 residues. The germline V gene encodes CDR1 LNHDA and CDR2 SQIVND (reference sequence). Between the trimmed V and J ends, which lost 5 bases and 5 bases, there was a span of 13 bases.

With regard to this clonotype: The junction does not match germline at one end; this may be a read error. The V call is TRBV29-1, the J call TRBJ2-7, with D hard to call. CDR1 and CDR2 from the germline V gene are SQVTM and ANQGSEA. The CDR3 covers 12 residues. The CDR3 is CSVEPTPGEEYF. The CDR3 nucleotides are TGCAGCGTTGAACCGACCCCCGGCGAGGAGTACTTC.

This clonotype was seen ten or more times. The rearrangement joins TRBV12-3 or TRBV12-4 to TRBJ2-3, with D perhaps TRBD1 (6 bases). CDR3 size: 15 residues. V was clipped by 6 bases and J by 0 bases, with 13 bases between them. The CDR3, as DNA: TGTGCCAGCAGCAACGACAGGCCTAGCACAGATACGCAGTATTTT. It translates to CASSNDRPSTDTQYF.

V gene TRBV5-6 combines with J gene TRBJ2-5, with 9 bases identical to TRBD2. V dropped 3 bases and J dropped 4; count of bases not matched to a gene: 10. This CDR3 has 16 amino acids. Germline CDR1 SGHDT, CDR2 YYEEEE. CDR3 DNA sequence: TGTGCCAGCAGCTCCCTTAACGCGGGGGGGCGAGAGACCCAGTACTTC. This translates into CASSSLNAGGRETQYF.

This clonotype was observed at least ten times. J is TRBJ2-4 and V is TRBV4-1; no clear D. The length of the CDR3 is 15 residues. Germline lookup yields CDR1 MGHRA and CDR2 YSYEKL. Trimming removed 1 base at V and 4 bases at J, with 11 bases between. CDR3 region: CASSQGKGAKNIQYF. CDR3 bases: TGCGCCAGCAGCCAAGGCAAGGGTGCTAAAAACATTCAGTACTTC.

The CDR3 DNA follows: TGTGCCATCAGGGACGCCGGCCGAGGAAAACTGTTTTTT. Its translation is CAIRDAGRGKLFF. This rearrangement joins TRBV10-3 to TRBJ1-4; the D is unclear. Trimming cost V 6 bases and J 10 bases, with 15 bases left between them. Germline loops: CDR1 ENHRY, CDR2 SYGVKD. This CDR3 is 13 amino acids long.

The sample holds a few counts of this clonotype. This sequence joins TRBV28 and TRBJ1-1, with TRBD1 as a possible D gene (6 bases). Germline V gene data show CDR1 as MDHEN and CDR2 as SYDVKM. V shed 0 bases and J shed 1 base, with 9 bases lying between them. This CDR3 contains 15 residues. The CDR3 here is CASSLWGQKNTEAFF. CDR3 DNA: TGTGCCAGCAGTTTATGGGGACAAAAGAACACTGAAGCTTTCTTT.

This clonotype has a count of ten or more. This chain uses TRBV7-2 with TRBJ2-1, with TRBD2 matching over 7 bases. The CDR3 is made up of 14 amino acids. In germline, CDR1 is SGHTA, CDR2 FQGNSA. J lost 3 bases, V lost 7 bases, and 6 bases had no gene match. CDR3 sequence: CASMGLAVYNEQFF. In DNA form, the CDR3 reads TGTGCCAGCATGGGGCTAGCGGTCTACAATGAGCAGTTCTTC.

This clonotype was observed at least ten times. The V call is TRBV4-2, the J call TRBJ2-3; 8 bases are shared with TRBD1. The germline V gene encodes CDR1 LGHNA and CDR2 YNFKEQ. The CDR3 totals 18 residues. V lost 0 bases to trimming and J lost 2 bases; unmatched junction nucleotides: 10. Here the CDR3 reads CASSQEEAQGGHTDTQYF. Here the CDR3 DNA reads TGTGCCAGCAGCCAAGAAGAGGCACAGGGGGGTCACACAGATACGCAGTATTTT.

This clonotype was found many times. The V gene is TRBV10-3, the J gene TRBJ2-2, with D perhaps given as TRBD1 or TRBD2 (5 bases each). The CDR3 consists of 15 residues. Germline lookup yields CDR1 ENHRY and CDR2 SYGVKD. V was shortened by 6 bases and J by 1 base, with 12 bases between the two germline ends. The CDR3 region is CAIRAGTVNTGELFF. DNA for the CDR3: TGTGCCATCAGAGCCGGGACGGTGAACACCGGGGAGCTGTTTTTT.

The CDR3 nucleotides are TGTGCCAGCAGTTACCGGGACATCCCCGTCGATGGAAACACCATATATTTT. Amino acid sequence: CASSYRDIPVDGNTIYF. The rearrangement uses TRBV2 and TRBJ1-3; tentatively, D is TRBD1 (6 bases). The germline V gene encodes CDR1 SNHLY and CDR2 FYNNEI. There are 17 residues in the CDR3. V was clipped by 5 bases and J by 3 bases, with 20 bases between them.

This clonotype occurred many times. The chain employs TRBV7-9 and TRBJ1-1; 10 positions match TRBD1. Germline V CDR1 and CDR2: SEHNR, FQNEAQ (reference sequence). V lost 1 base and J lost 8; bases outside the gene matches: 4. The CDR3 has 14 residues. CDR3 sequence reads: CASSLEGGQGEAFF. The CDR3 nucleotides are TGTGCCAGCAGCTTAGAAGGGGGACAGGGGGAAGCTTTCTTT.

V gene TRBV3-1 combines with J gene TRBJ1-2; weak D call: TRBD1 (5 bases). This CDR3 is built from 14 residues. Germline CDR1 and CDR2: LGHDT and YNNKEL (reference sequence). The V end lost 4 bases, the J end lost 2 bases, and 11 bases lay between the germline ends. CDR3 protein: CASSPLRGNYGYTF. As DNA, the CDR3 is TGTGCCAGCAGCCCCCTCCGGGGGAACTATGGCTACACCTTC.

This clonotype has at least ten counts. This chain uses TRBV20-1 with TRBJ1-5, with 8 bases that match TRBD1. Germline values: CDR1 DFQATT, CDR2 SNEGSKA (reference sequence). The CDR3 runs 14 residues. V was clipped by 5 bases and J by 3 bases; unmatched bases: 6. CDR3 DNA sequence: TGCAGTGCTTCAGGGGGCACGGCCAATCAGCCCCAGCATTTT. It translates to CSASGGTANQPQHF.

This clonotype appeared many times. The rearrangement joins TRBV6-2 or TRBV6-3 to TRBJ1-1; D is perhaps TRBD1 (5 bases). The germline CDR1 and CDR2 sequences are MNHEY and SVGEGT. The CDR3 totals 13 residues. V dropped 4 bases and J dropped 7 bases, with 13 bases sitting between them. The CDR3 region is CASSLGLGVEAFF. CDR3 DNA sequence: TGTGCCAGCAGTTTGGGACTAGGGGTTGAAGCTTTCTTT.

In its sample, this clonotype was seen many times. J is TRBJ1-4 and V is TRBV4-1; possible D gene TRBD1, 6 bases. The CDR3 has 17 residues. The germline V gene encodes CDR1 MGHRA and CDR2 YSYEKL. With 2 bases removed from V and 4 bases from J, the gap between germline ends came to 17 bases. CDR3 sequence (DNA): TGCGCCAGCAGCCAACCTGAACCGGGACATAGTAATGAAAAACTGTTTTTT. The encoded protein is CASSQPEPGHSNEKLFF.

This clonotype was seen many times. This chain connects TRBV11-3 to TRBJ2-1; 10 bases map to TRBD2. J was trimmed by 8 bases and V by 5 bases; bases with no gene match: 9. The CDR3 is 15 residues long. CDR1 SGHNT and CDR2 YENEEA come from the germline V gene. CDR3 in DNA: TGTGCCAGCAGCCCTCTAGCGGGGGATTCGCATGAGCAGTTCTTC. It specifies CASSPLAGDSHEQFF.

The chain combines TRBV20-1 with TRBJ2-3, with no clear D. Germline V CDR1 and CDR2: DFQATT, SNEGSKA (reference sequence). The CDR3 length is 12 residues. Trimming took 3 bases from V and 2 from J, leaving 6 bases between them. CDR3 in DNA: TGCAGTGCTAGGATAAACACAGATACGCAGTATTTT. This gives the protein CSARINTDTQYF.

This clonotype was seen many times. This sequence joins TRBV25-1 and TRBJ2-7; 10 bases align to TRBD2. After removal of 6 bases from V and 4 bases from J, the junction contained 6 bases not matched to a gene. The CDR3 contains 14 residues. Germline CDR1 MGHDK, CDR2 SYGVNS. The CDR3 protein is CASSDRLAGYEQYF. In DNA form, the CDR3 reads TGTGCCAGCAGCGACAGACTAGCGGGTTACGAGCAGTACTTC.

This clonotype has at least ten counts. The CDR3 loop is CASSLRRPSYNEQFF. The CDR3, as DNA: TGTGCCAGCAGTTTACGGAGGCCCTCCTACAATGAGCAGTTCTTC. The chain combines TRBV28 with TRBJ2-1, with a weak D call TRBD2 (5 bases). The CDR3 runs to 15 residues. Trimming removed 2 bases at V and 0 bases at J, with 8 bases between. Germline V gene sequence: CDR1 MDHEN, CDR2 SYDVKM.

This rearrangement joins TRBV20-1 to TRBJ2-1; TRBD1 matches 11 bases. J gave up 4 bases and V 7 bases, and 6 bases lay outside the gene matches. This CDR3 contains 14 residues. CDR1 and CDR2 from the germline V gene are DFQATT and SNEGSKA (reference sequence). The CDR3 sequence: CSGIRDRGYNEQFF. CDR3 nucleotides: TGCAGTGGCATCCGGGACAGGGGGTACAATGAGCAGTTCTTC.

This clonotype was seen ten or more times. The chain joins TRBV28 to TRBJ1-1; D unclear. In germline, CDR1 is MDHEN, CDR2 SYDVKM. Trimming removed 8 bases at V and 1 base at J, with 17 bases between. The CDR3 has 15 amino acids. The CDR3 region has the DNA TGTGCCAGCTTCGGGTTGTCCGAAGCGAACACTGAAGCTTTCTTT. As protein: CASFGLSEANTEAFF. Drawing the rest from reference TRBV28 and TRBJ1-1, the complete variable domain is DVKVTQSSRYLVKRTGEKVFLECVQDMDHENMFWYRQDPGLGLRLIYFSYDVKMKEKGDIPEGYSVSREKKERFSLILESASTNQTSMYLCASFGLSEANTEAFFGQGTRLTVV.

The chain employs TRBV9 and TRBJ2-1, with 10 bases fitting TRBD1. V lost 3 bases and J lost 8; bases outside the gene matches: 8. The CDR3 is made up of 15 amino acids. Germline V gene data show CDR1 as SGDLS and CDR2 as YYNGEE. CDR3 in amino acids: CASSARTGGYDEQFF. In DNA form, the CDR3 reads TGTGCCAGCAGCGCAAGGACAGGGGGTTACGATGAGCAGTTCTTC.